The 16 T cell receptor beta chains below were found in one sample sequenced in a study of control samples from healthy donors and cancer patients. This table comes from immunoSEQ multiplex PCR, and its TCRdb copy is limited to in-frame clones, with some not included. The table has fewer than 200,000 clones, approximately 90% seen once. The sequenced sample consisted of blood. The receptors stem from a young man in good health.

This clone appeared once. The rearrangement links TRBV3-1 (or the pseudogene TRBV3-2) to TRBJ1-5, with D unclear. CDR1 and CDR2 from the germline V gene are LGHDT and YNNKEL (reference sequence). Trimming left V 0 bases short and J 2 bases short, with 8 bases between. The CDR3 is made up of 15 amino acids. The chain's CDR3 is CASSQEEGRNQPQHF. The CDR3 DNA sequence: TGTGCCAGCAGCCAAGAGGAAGGGCGCAATCAGCCCCAGCATTTT.

The rearrangement joins TRBV3-1 (or the pseudogene TRBV3-2) to TRBJ2-6, with 9 bases aligning to TRBD2. J gave up 4 bases and V 1 base, and 8 bases lay outside the gene matches. This CDR3 is 18 amino acids long. Germline V gene lookup returns CDR1 LGHDT and CDR2 YNNKEL (reference sequence). CDR3 sequence: CASSQGPLAGRGANVLTF. CDR3 nucleotide sequence: TGTGCCAGCAGCCAAGGACCTCTAGCGGGAAGAGGGGCCAACGTCCTGACTTTC.

This chain connects TRBV2 to TRBJ2-3; no definite D call. The V gene lost 8 bases and the J gene lost 5 bases, with 14 bases spanning the gap. This CDR3 is 13 amino acids long. CDR1 is SNHLY and CDR2 is FYNNEI in the germline V gene. DNA of the CDR3: TGTGCCAGCCTAGGGCACCAGGTAGATACGCAGTATTTT. Its translation: CASLGHQVDTQYF.

This clone occurred once. The rearrangement links TRBV5-1 to TRBJ2-5, with D perhaps being TRBD1 or TRBD2 (5 bases each). CDR3 length: 15 residues. Trimming shortened V by 2 bases and J by 7 bases, and 18 bases separated the two germline ends. Germline lookup yields CDR1 SGHRS and CDR2 YFSETQ. CDR3 in DNA: TGCGCCAGCAGCTTCGTTGGGACCCCGGACGGGACCCAGTACTTC. Translation: CASSFVGTPDGTQYF.

The rearrangement joins TRBV6-6 to TRBJ2-7; D is perhaps TRBD1 (6 bases). CDR1 and CDR2 (germline): MNHNY, SVGAGI (reference sequence). V shed 2 bases and J shed 1 base, with 12 bases lying between them. The CDR3 sequence is 15 residues long. The CDR3 region has the DNA TGTGCCAGCAGTTACCCCACACAGGGTTCCTACGAGCAGTACTTC. Its translation: CASSYPTQGSYEQYF.

The V gene is TRBV19, the J gene TRBJ1-2; 7 bases line up with TRBD1. Germline lookup yields CDR1 LNHDA and CDR2 SQIVND (reference sequence). With 2 bases clipped from V and 4 bases from J, the junction kept 7 bases outside the gene matches. This CDR3 region has 15 residues. This CDR3 reads CASSIRQGPSYGYTF. The CDR3, as DNA: TGTGCCAGTAGTATAAGACAGGGACCCAGCTATGGCTACACCTTC.

To note about this clone: A read error may account for a junction end that differs from germline. The chain links TRBV6-2 or TRBV6-3 to TRBJ1-2, with 7 bases aligning to TRBD1. Germline CDR1 reads MNHEY; CDR2 reads SVGEGT. This CDR3 region has 11 residues. The CDR3 DNA is TGTGCCAGCAGTTACGGGGGGACAGTGGCCTTC. Its translation is CASSYGGTVAF.

The chain carries TRBV15 and TRBJ2-7, with a possible D match to TRBD1 (6 bases). The CDR3 has 17 amino acids. V was cut by 0 bases and J by 3 bases, with 18 bases left in between. Germline CDR1 and CDR2: LNHNV and YYDKDF (reference sequence). The CDR3 region has the DNA TGTGCCACCAGCAGAGACCCGACCGGGACACGGGACTACGAGCAGTACTTC. Protein product: CATSRDPTGTRDYEQYF.

The J gene is TRBJ1-5, the V gene TRBV19; 10 bases agree with TRBD1. The CDR3 has 14 residues. Germline V gene lookup returns CDR1 LNHDA and CDR2 SQIVND (reference sequence). Losses at the gene ends were 8 bases for V and 7 bases for J; bases not matched to a gene: 8. The CDR3: CASGDRGIWQPQHF. DNA for the CDR3: TGTGCCAGTGGGGACAGGGGAATTTGGCAGCCCCAGCATTTT.

The V call is TRBV5-4, the J call TRBJ2-5; D possibly corresponds to TRBD1 (6 bases). V lost 4 bases to trimming and J lost 5 bases, with 12 bases between them. The CDR3 extends over 13 amino acids. Germline values: CDR1 SGHNT, CDR2 YYREEE (reference sequence). The CDR3, as DNA: TGTGCCAGCAGCCCCTGGGGGCAGGAGACCCAGTACTTC. Translation gives CASSPWGQETQYF.

This clone was observed once. The chain employs TRBV6-5 and TRBJ1-6; TRBD1 might be the D (5 bases). The CDR3 is 15 residues long. With 6 bases removed from V and 8 bases from J, the gap between germline ends came to 17 bases. Germline loops: CDR1 MNHEY, CDR2 SVGAGI. As DNA, the CDR3 is TGTGCCAGCAGGCGGGGCGTATTAGGATATTCACCCCTCCACTTT. Its protein product is CASRRGVLGYSPLHF.

The CDR3, as DNA: TGTGCCAGCAGTACGGGACTAGCGGGTGAGCAGTTCTTC. Translating gives CASSTGLAGEQFF. This chain uses TRBV27 with TRBJ2-1, with 12 bases identical to TRBD2. The germline CDR1 and CDR2 sequences are MNHEY and SMNVEV (reference sequence). This CDR3 comprises 13 residues. The V and J ends lost 5 bases and 9 bases, in that order; junction bases with no gene match: 2.

This clone was picked up one time. The chain carries TRBV5-4 and TRBJ2-5, with 7 nucleotides matching TRBD2. Germline values: CDR1 SGHNT, CDR2 YYREEE (reference sequence). This CDR3 region has 15 residues. With 1 base clipped from V and 4 bases from J, the junction kept 7 bases outside the gene matches. CDR3 in DNA: TGTGCCAGCAGCTTGAGCGGGACCCCCTTAGAGACCCAGTACTTC. This encodes CASSLSGTPLETQYF.

The V gene is TRBV12-2, the J gene TRBJ2-1. TRBV12-2 is listed as a pseudogene. The CDR3 consists of 19 residues. CDR3 region: CASRLADLRKQSSYNEQFF. In nucleotides, the CDR3 is TGTGCAAGTCGCTTAGCGGATCTGCGGAAACAGAGCTCCTACAATGAGCAGTTCTTC.

The CDR3 DNA reads as TGTGCCAGCAGCCCGTCCCTGGGGGGCGCGGGGAATGAGCAGTTCTTC. Its translation: CASSPSLGGAGNEQFF. The chain employs TRBV7-9 and TRBJ2-1; tentatively, D is TRBD1 or TRBD2 (6 bases each). With 5 bases removed from V and 7 bases from J, the gap between germline ends came to 21 bases. Germline lookup yields CDR1 SEHNR and CDR2 FQNEAQ (reference sequence). The CDR3 consists of 16 residues.

The chain is built from TRBV27 and TRBJ1-6, with TRBD1 identical over 7 bases. CDR1 MNHEY and CDR2 SMNVEV come from the germline V gene (reference sequence). The V gene end was trimmed by 5 bases and the J gene end by 4 bases; junction bases not matched to a gene: 5. The CDR3 spans 15 residues. The CDR3 sequence: CASSRGRGYNSPLHF. CDR3 DNA: TGTGCCAGCAGTCGAGGCAGGGGGTATAATTCACCCCTCCACTTT.